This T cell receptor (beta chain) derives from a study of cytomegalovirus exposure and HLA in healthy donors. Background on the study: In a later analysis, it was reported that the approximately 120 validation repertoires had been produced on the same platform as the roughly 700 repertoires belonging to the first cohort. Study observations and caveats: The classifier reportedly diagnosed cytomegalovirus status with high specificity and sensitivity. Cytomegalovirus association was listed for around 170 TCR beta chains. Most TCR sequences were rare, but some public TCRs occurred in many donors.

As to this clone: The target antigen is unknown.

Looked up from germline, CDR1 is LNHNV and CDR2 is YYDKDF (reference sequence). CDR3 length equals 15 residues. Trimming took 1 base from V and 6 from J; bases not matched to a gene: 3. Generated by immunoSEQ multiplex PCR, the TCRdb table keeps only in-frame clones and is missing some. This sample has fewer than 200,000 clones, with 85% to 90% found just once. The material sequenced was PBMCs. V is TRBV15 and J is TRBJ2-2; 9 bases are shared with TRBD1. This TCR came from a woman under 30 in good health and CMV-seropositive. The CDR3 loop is CATSRGDREAGELFF. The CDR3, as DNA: TGTGCCACCAGCAGAGGGGACAGGGAGGCCGGGGAGCTGTTTTTT.